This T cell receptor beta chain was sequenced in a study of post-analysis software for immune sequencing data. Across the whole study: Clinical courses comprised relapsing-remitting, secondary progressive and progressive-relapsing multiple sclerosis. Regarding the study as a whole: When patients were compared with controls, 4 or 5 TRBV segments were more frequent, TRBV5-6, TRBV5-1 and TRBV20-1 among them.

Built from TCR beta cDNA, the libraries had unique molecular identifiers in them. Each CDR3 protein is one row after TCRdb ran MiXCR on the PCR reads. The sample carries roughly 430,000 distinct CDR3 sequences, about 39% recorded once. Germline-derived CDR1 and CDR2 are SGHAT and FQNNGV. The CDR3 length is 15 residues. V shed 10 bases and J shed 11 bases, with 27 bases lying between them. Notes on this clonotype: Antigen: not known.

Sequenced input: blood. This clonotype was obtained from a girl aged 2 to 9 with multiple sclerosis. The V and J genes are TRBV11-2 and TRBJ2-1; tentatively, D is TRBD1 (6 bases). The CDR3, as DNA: TGTGCCATTAGCCCTGGGACACGGATCCCTCATAAGCAGTTCTTC. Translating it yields CAISPGTRIPHKQFF.